Listed below are T cell receptor beta chains from one sample, sequenced in a study of beta chain features in type 1 diabetes. Assay: immunoSEQ multiplex PCR; the TCRdb copy retains only in-frame clones and omits some. The data contain 600,000 or so clones, 9.5% to 15% of them singletons. Sequenced input: naive CD4+ T cells from blood. The receptors shown here come from a man under 40 with type 1 diabetes. Each CDR3 is given without its conserved first and last residue. Fields, in order: CDR3 protein, clone size, J gene, V gene. Some rows have no size entry. The others give once, few or many, or a class for an expanded clone.

ASSQATGDNTSPQH - TRBJ1-5 TRBV4-3
ASSLSLAGSEQF few TRBJ2-1 TRBV5-4
ASSPRTGVNTEAF few TRBJ1-1 TRBV6-1
ASSQGRALTTTDTQY few TRBJ2-3 TRBV4-3
ASSLTAAGGEDEQY few TRBJ2-7 TRBV28
AISLGQGNYGYT few TRBJ1-2 TRBV10-3
ASSVAIAGGPYNEQF few TRBJ2-1 TRBV9
ASSSDPLGGYT few TRBJ1-2 TRBV27
ASSASGRGTDTQY few TRBJ2-3 TRBV7-2
ASSQVGSGANVLT few TRBJ2-6 TRBV2
ASSTRDRGSDQPQH - TRBJ1-5 TRBV9
ASSDHRDTGELF - TRBJ2-2 TRBV11-3
ASSLTSDYEQY - TRBJ2-7 TRBV7-3
ASSYSSDGGYGYT few TRBJ1-2 TRBV6-5
ASSVGHNSGYT few TRBJ1-2 TRBV9